The T cell receptor (beta chain) under discussion was sequenced for a study of human T cells and chemical hapten exposure. Overall study context: Patch tests delivered 0.01% DPC to the upper back and were evaluated at 6 days. Study-wide findings and caveats: Compared to controls, expanded TCRs made significantly more large clusters of similar CDR3s.

CDR3 length equals 15 residues. The V and J ends lost 4 bases and 3 bases, in that order; junction bases with no gene match: 10. Germline V lookup: CDR1 SQVTM, CDR2 ANQGSEA. Worth noting for this clonotype: Its cognate antigen is unknown.

As for time point: patch test 1, 2 weeks after DPC sensitization. The treatment is: therapeutic diphenylcyclopropenone sensitization with weekly scalp DPC. TCRdb re-called the RACE reads with MiXCR, one entry per CDR3 protein. Of 150,000 to 200,000 distinct CDR3 sequences in the sample, roughly 15% were seen once. The sequence was collected from a woman aged 25-40 years with alopecia areata. Some clones in this sample may be carry-over from other donors' samples. The chain couples TRBV29-1 to TRBJ2-7; 9 bases agree with TRBD1. This specimen was whole blood, taken in connection with sensitization to the hapten diphenylcyclopropenone (DPC). CDR3 in amino acids: CSVVAGTGSVYEQYF. In DNA, the CDR3 is TGCAGCGTTGTTGCTGGGACAGGGAGCGTCTACGAGCAGTACTTC.